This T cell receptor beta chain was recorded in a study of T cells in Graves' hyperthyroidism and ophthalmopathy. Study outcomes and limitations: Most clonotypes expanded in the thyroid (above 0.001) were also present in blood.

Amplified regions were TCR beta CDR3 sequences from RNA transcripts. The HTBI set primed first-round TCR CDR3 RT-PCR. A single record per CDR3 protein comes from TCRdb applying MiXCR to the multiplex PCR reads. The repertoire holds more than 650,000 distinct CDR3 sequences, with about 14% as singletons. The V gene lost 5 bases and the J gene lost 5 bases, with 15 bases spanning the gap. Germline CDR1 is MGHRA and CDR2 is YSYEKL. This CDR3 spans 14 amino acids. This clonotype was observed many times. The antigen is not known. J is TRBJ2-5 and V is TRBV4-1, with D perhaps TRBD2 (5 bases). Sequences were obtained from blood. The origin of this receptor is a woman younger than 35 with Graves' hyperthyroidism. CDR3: CASSFQEAGETQYF. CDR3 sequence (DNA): TGCGCCAGCAGCTTTCAGGAGGCTGGCGAGACCCAGTACTTC.